This passage covers 8 T cell receptor beta chains from one sample sequenced in a study of low-dose radiotherapy and immunotherapy resistance in tumors (dated by TCRdb to about 2022). First-strand cDNA was synthesized using Superscript III and a set of TRAV- and TRBV-specific primers, so that both TCRalpha and TCRbeta chains were covered. TCRs were amplified for 20 to 25 PCR cycles with Phusion, using a constant-region primer paired with the adapter attached to the V primers. The public reads were quality trimmed at Q25 with fastp and then assembled into clones with MiXCR by TCRdb, keeping productive beta chains. Rows matching on CDR3 protein sequence are summarized as one entry with the most common DNA and genes. This sample comprises 9,500 to 14,000 distinct CDR3 sequences, 65% of them detected only once. The leading ten clones occupy roughly 12% of the sample. Source of these receptors: a human donor with advanced metastatic prostate, ovarian, gallbladder or colorectal cancer (not recorded which). This table probably holds off-target reads from a library built for another chain.

V is TRBV9 and J is TRBJ2-3; 9 bases line up with TRBD1. Losses at the gene ends were 3 bases for V and 0 bases for J; bases not matched to a gene: 5. Germline CDR1 is SGDLS and CDR2 is YYNGEE. The CDR3 loop spans 16 amino acids. CDR3 protein: CASSATGGVSTDTQYF. CDR3 nucleotides: TGTGCCAGCAGCGCCACAGGGGGCGTGAGCACAGATACGCAGTATTTT. The whole variable domain, filled in from reference TRBV9 and TRBJ2-3, reads DSGVTQTPKHLITATGQRVTLRCSPRSGDLSVYWYQQSLDQGLQFLIQYYNGEERAKGNILERFSAQQFPDLHSELNLSSLELGDSALYFCASSATGGVSTDTQYFGPGTRLTVL.

The chain links TRBV28 to TRBJ1-4; no reliable D call. Trimming took off 7 bases at V and 7 bases at J, with 16 bases between the two ends. CDR3 length: 14 amino acids. Germline CDR1 MDHEN, CDR2 SYDVKM. CDR3 region: CASTELGKGEKLFF. The CDR3 nucleotides read TGTGCCAGCACCGAACTCGGAAAGGGTGAAAAACTGTTTTTT.

The chain has TRBV5-4 and TRBJ2-1, with D possibly matching TRBD2 (7 bases). Germline V lookup: CDR1 SGHNT, CDR2 YYREEE (reference sequence). Trimming left V 5 bases short and J 0 bases short, with 18 bases between. CDR3 length: 17 amino acids. The CDR3 DNA reads as TGTGCCAGCAGTAAACAAAGCGGGACAAGCTCCTACAATGAGCAGTTCTTC. It yields the protein CASSKQSGTSSYNEQFF. Together with reference TRBV5-4 and TRBJ2-1, the CDR3 gives the full variable domain: ETGVTQSPTHLIKTRGQQVTLRCSSQSGHNTVSWYQQALGQGPQFIFQYYREEENGRGNFPPRFSGLQFPNYSSELNVNALELDDSALYLCASSKQSGTSSYNEQFFGPGTRLTVL.

This clonotype was recorded a few times. The V and J genes are TRBV6-2 or TRBV6-3 and TRBJ1-5; D remains ambiguous. Deletions cut 2 bases from V and 5 bases from J, with 13 bases between. This CDR3 spans 15 amino acids. The germline CDR1 and CDR2 sequences are MNHEY and SVGEGT. The CDR3 spells CASSYTEDGYQPQHF. CDR3 nucleotides: TGTGCCAGCAGTTACACAGAGGACGGGTATCAGCCCCAGCATTTT.

With regard to this clonotype: Its ends do not fully match the called genes, so a read error is possible. The chain combines TRBV5-3 with TRBJ2-7; tentatively, D is TRBD1 or TRBD2 (5 bases each). Being an ORF, TRBV5-3 has a function that is uncertain. This CDR3 region has 12 residues. The CDR3 loop reads CASTGPSYEQYF. DNA for the CDR3: TGCGCCAGTACGGGGCCCTCCTACGAGCAGTACTTC.

The V gene is TRBV29-1, the J gene TRBJ1-1, with D maybe TRBD1 (5 bases). V was trimmed by 7 bases and J by 5 bases, leaving 14 bases between them. Per germline, CDR1 SQVTM and CDR2 ANQGSEA. This CDR3 is 12 amino acids long. CDR3 coding DNA: TGCAGCGACCAGGGAGGAGGGACTGAAGCTTTCTTT. Translating gives CSDQGGGTEAFF.

This clonotype was observed a handful of times. The J gene is TRBJ1-1, the V gene TRBV10-3; the D is unclear. V was pared by 0 bases and J by 1 base, with 6 bases between. Per the germline V gene, CDR1 is ENHRY and CDR2 is SYGVKD. The CDR3 runs to 14 residues. The chain's CDR3 is CAISESPGNTEAFF. In DNA, the CDR3 is TGTGCCATCAGTGAGTCGCCGGGGAACACTGAAGCTTTCTTT.

This chain uses TRBV2 with TRBJ2-2; unclear D gene. Looked up from germline, CDR1 is SNHLY and CDR2 is FYNNEI. The length of the CDR3 is 16 residues. V was clipped by 6 bases and J by 8 bases, with 22 bases between them. CDR3 protein: CASSPEWAPRRGELFF. As DNA, the CDR3 is TGTGCCAGCAGCCCAGAGTGGGCCCCCCGCCGAGGGGAGCTGTTTTTT.